The clone carrying this T cell receptor (beta chain) was observed a few times. Its antigen is still unknown. The sample belongs to a study of CD8+ T cells in alopecia areata. Whole-study results and caveats: Under tofacitinib, numerous expanded lesional clonotypes remained detectable in scalp and blood.

The treatment was: oral pan-JAK inhibitor, 5-10 mg twice daily. RNA, once extracted, was reverse transcribed into cDNA for use as the sequencing template. Here immunoSEQ multiplex PCR was the method, and the copy in TCRdb shows in-frame clones only, minus some. The sample yields under 300,000 clones, around 64% seen once. The ends were cut back, 0 bases at V and 1 base at J, with 12 bases in the middle. Germline V CDR1 and CDR2: SGHVS, FNYEAQ. The CDR3 loop spans 16 amino acids. The sample in question was CD4+ T cells sorted from blood, obtained around week 52, from a patient treated with tofacitinib. This receptor was identified in a human donor with alopecia areata. This chain uses TRBV7-6 with TRBJ1-1; no definite D call. CDR3 sequence (DNA): TGTGCCAGCAGCTTAGCGTTGGGCGTTCCGAACACTGAAGCTTTCTTT. As protein: CASSLALGVPNTEAFF.